The 21 T cell receptor beta chains given below trace back to one sample, sequenced in a study of cytotoxic CD8 clonotypes in ibrutinib-treated CLL. Generated by immunoSEQ multiplex PCR, the TCRdb table keeps only in-frame clones and is missing some. The sample shows about 130,000 clones, approximately 83% of them seen only once. Source: PBMCs, taken after 24 months of ibrutinib treatment. The receptor set was obtained from a human donor with chronic lymphocytic leukemia.

The genes are TRBV18 and TRBJ2-6, with 7 bases fitting TRBD1. In germline, CDR1 is KGHSH, CDR2 LQKENI. V was pared by 7 bases and J by 0 bases, with 6 bases of the junction left unmatched. CDR3 length equals 16 residues. The CDR3 DNA sequence: TGTGCCAGCTTCCGGGACAGCCCCTCTGGGGCCAACGTCCTGACTTTC. It specifies CASFRDSPSGANVLTF.

The J gene is TRBJ1-4, the V gene TRBV7-7; tentatively, D is TRBD1 (6 bases). Germline V gives CDR1 SSHAT, CDR2 FNYEAQ (reference sequence). The CDR3 loop spans 15 amino acids. The V end was cut by 4 bases, the J end by 3 bases, with 12 bases between. CDR3 sequence (DNA): TGTGCCAGCAGCTCACCAGGGGCCTCTAATGAAAAACTGTTTTTT. The encoded protein is CASSSPGASNEKLFF.

The J gene is TRBJ2-3, the V gene TRBV29-1, with TRBD2 matching over 13 bases. The CDR3 is 15 residues long. V was clipped by 5 bases and J by 6 bases; unmatched bases: 8. Germline CDR1 SQVTM, CDR2 ANQGSEA. The CDR3 spells CSVPRTSGRSDTQYF. As DNA, the CDR3 is TGCAGCGTTCCCCGGACTAGCGGGAGATCTGATACGCAGTATTTT.

In nucleotides, the CDR3 is TGTGCCAGCAGCTTAGGGCTACAAGCTAACAATGAGCAGTTCTTC. It encodes CASSLGLQANNEQFF. V usage is TRBV11-2 and J usage is TRBJ2-1; no reliable D call. This CDR3 is built from 15 residues. Trimming cost V 1 base and J 5 bases, with 12 bases left between them. CDR1 is SGHAT and CDR2 is FQNNGV in the germline V gene.

The chain carries TRBV18 and TRBJ2-5; D uncertain. The CDR3 has 13 residues. Germline V lookup: CDR1 KGHSH, CDR2 LQKENI. The V end lost 4 bases, the J end lost 1 base, and 7 bases lay between the germline ends. The CDR3 DNA reads TGTGCCAGCTCACGCAGTAGCCAAGAGACCCAGTACTTC. This gives the protein CASSRSSQETQYF.

The rearrangement links TRBV4-2 to TRBJ2-2; D is possibly TRBD1 or TRBD2 (6 bases each). CDR1 is LGHNA and CDR2 is YNFKEQ in the germline V gene. Trimming pared 0 bases from V and 11 bases from J, leaving 13 bases between. The CDR3 has 14 amino acids. The CDR3 nucleotides are TGTGCCAGCAGCCAAGATGGGGGGCGGGGAGAGCTGTTTTTT. Its protein product is CASSQDGGRGELFF.

DNA for the CDR3: TGTGCCAGCAGGAGGGGCCTGAACACTGAAGCTTTCTTT. Its protein product is CASRRGLNTEAFF. The rearrangement links TRBV28 to TRBJ1-1, with D possibly TRBD1 on 5 matching bases. The CDR3 length is 13 residues. The germline CDR1 and CDR2 sequences are MDHEN and SYDVKM. V was pared by 6 bases and J by 0 bases, with 8 bases between. Full variable domain (outside the CDR3, taken from reference TRBV28 and TRBJ1-1): DVKVTQSSRYLVKRTGEKVFLECVQDMDHENMFWYRQDPGLGLRLIYFSYDVKMKEKGDIPEGYSVSREKKERFSLILESASTNQTSMYLCASRRGLNTEAFFGQGTRLTVV.

On this clone itself: The same CDR3 is also encoded by other DNA sequences in this sample. The chain links TRBV13 to TRBJ1-6; D is ambiguous. The V gene lost 5 bases and the J gene lost 0 bases, with 11 bases spanning the gap. In germline, CDR1 is PRHDT, CDR2 FYEKMQ (reference sequence). This CDR3 has 16 amino acids. CDR3 in DNA: TGTGCCAGCAGCCCCCGACGGAGCTCCTATAATTCACCCCTCCACTTT. Translating gives CASSPRRSSYNSPLHF.

This clone has a count of ten or more. J is TRBJ2-3 and V is TRBV28; D is ambiguous. The length of the CDR3 is 11 residues. From germline, CDR1 is MDHEN and CDR2 SYDVKM. V lost 5 bases to trimming and J lost 8 bases, with 8 bases between them. Here the CDR3 reads CASSDPGTQYF. The CDR3 nucleotides are TGTGCCAGCAGTGATCCTGGTACGCAGTATTTT.

Details on this clone: Within the sample, other DNA sequences also encode this same CDR3. The chain uses TRBV7-2 and TRBJ2-3; 8 bases map to TRBD1. The CDR3 contains 14 residues. Trimming removed 4 bases from V and 4 bases from J; junction bases left unmatched: 4. The germline V gene has CDR1 SGHTA and CDR2 FQGNSA. CDR3 loop: CASSSTGGSDTQYF. The CDR3 region has the DNA TGTGCCAGCAGCTCCACAGGGGGGTCAGATACGCAGTATTTT.

The chain recombines TRBV9 with TRBJ2-1, with D uncertain. CDR1 and CDR2 from the germline V gene are SGDLS and YYNGEE. CDR3 length: 16 amino acids. V gave up 0 bases and J gave up 7 bases, with 17 bases separating them. The CDR3 sequence: CASSVVGSGGVNEQFF. The CDR3, as DNA: TGTGCCAGCAGCGTAGTGGGGTCGGGCGGAGTTAATGAGCAGTTCTTC.

This sequence joins TRBV28 and TRBJ2-4, with D perhaps matching TRBD1 (5 bases). Germline V lookup: CDR1 MDHEN, CDR2 SYDVKM. Deletions cut 2 bases from V and 2 bases from J, with 7 bases between. The CDR3 length is 14 residues. The CDR3 loop is CASSLPGTKNIQYF. Here the CDR3 DNA reads TGTGCCAGCAGTTTACCAGGGACCAAAAACATTCAGTACTTC.

The chain carries TRBV19 and TRBJ2-1; D call uncertain. Per the germline V gene, CDR1 is LNHDA and CDR2 is SQIVND (reference sequence). Trimming pared 4 bases from V and 6 bases from J, leaving 10 bases between. CDR3 length: 13 amino acids. CDR3 coding DNA: TGTGCCAGTAGTAGGAACTCCATCAATGAGCAGTTCTTC. Protein product: CASSRNSINEQFF.

The gene calls are TRBV30 and TRBJ1-1; unclear D gene. The germline V gene encodes CDR1 GTSNPN and CDR2 SVGIG (reference sequence). The ends were cut back, 2 bases at V and 4 bases at J, with 5 bases in the middle. The CDR3 is 11 residues long. The chain's CDR3 is CAWSRSTEAFF. In DNA, the CDR3 is TGTGCCTGGAGTAGGAGCACTGAAGCTTTCTTT.

This clone was found once. This sequence joins TRBV19 and TRBJ1-1; no firm D call. Germline CDR1 and CDR2: LNHDA and SQIVND (reference sequence). The CDR3 has 13 residues. The V gene lost 5 bases and the J gene lost 0 bases, with 7 bases spanning the gap. CDR3 region: CASSSEMNTEAFF. DNA for the CDR3: TGTGCCAGTAGTTCAGAGATGAACACTGAAGCTTTCTTT.

V is TRBV5-1 and J is TRBJ2-2; 11 bases match TRBD1. The V gene end was trimmed by 7 bases and the J gene end by 6 bases; junction bases not matched to a gene: 8. This CDR3 has 15 amino acids. The germline CDR1 and CDR2 sequences are SGHRS and YFSETQ. CDR3 coding DNA: TGCGCCAGCGGAACCGGGACAGGGGGTTCCGGGGAGCTGTTTTTT. This codes for CASGTGTGGSGELFF.

This clone was seen more than once but under ten times. V is TRBV6-1 and J is TRBJ2-7; D may be TRBD2 (5 bases). Germline V gene sequence: CDR1 MNHNS, CDR2 SASEGT. The CDR3 runs 15 residues. Trimming stripped 0 bases from V and 6 bases from J, with 15 bases between. CDR3 coding DNA: TGTGCCAGCAGTGAAGCGGAGACCGCCGCGGGCGAGCAGTACTTC. Encoded protein: CASSEAETAAGEQYF.

This clone was observed once. The rearrangement joins TRBV18 to TRBJ2-7; no firm D call. This CDR3 region has 13 residues. The germline gives CDR1 KGHSH, CDR2 LQKENI. The V and J ends lost 2 bases and 0 bases respectively, with 5 bases between them. The CDR3 DNA reads TGTGCCAGCTCACCATACAGCTCCTACGAGCAGTACTTC. Its translation: CASSPYSSYEQYF. Filled out from reference TRBV18 and TRBJ2-7, the complete variable domain reads NAGVMQNPRHLVRRRGQEARLRCSPMKGHSHVYWYRQLPEEGLKFMVYLQKENIIDESGMPKERFSAEFPKEGPSILRIQQVVRGDSAAYFCASSPYSSYEQYFGPGTRLTVT.

CDR3 coding DNA: TGTGCCAGCAGCTTAAAACAGGGAAATTCACCCCTCCACTTT. Protein: CASSLKQGNSPLHF. The chain combines TRBV5-4 with TRBJ1-6, with D possibly TRBD1 on 6 matching bases. The germline V gene encodes CDR1 SGHNT and CDR2 YYREEE (reference sequence). CDR3 size: 14 residues. Trimming took off 2 bases at V and 7 bases at J, with 10 bases between the two ends.

This clone occurred a few times. The CDR3 DNA is TGTGCCAGCAGCTTAATACGCCAGAACACTGAAGCTTTCTTT. Translating gives CASSLIRQNTEAFF. The chain is built from TRBV7-9 and TRBJ1-1, with D unresolved. Trimming cost V 2 bases and J 1 base, with 8 bases left between them. Germline CDR1 is SEHNR and CDR2 is FQNEAQ (reference sequence). This CDR3 is built from 14 residues.

The chain is built from TRBV19 and TRBJ1-1, with D hard to call. CDR3 length: 15 residues. Trimming stripped 5 bases from V and 5 bases from J, with 18 bases between. Germline CDR1 reads LNHDA; CDR2 reads SQIVND (reference sequence). The CDR3 nucleotides read TGTGCCAGTAGTGGTATTACAAGGTTAAGGACTGAAGCTTTCTTT. Protein product: CASSGITRLRTEAFF. The entire variable domain, with the rest obtained from reference TRBV19 and TRBJ1-1, is as follows: DGGITQSPKYLFRKEGQNVTLSCEQNLNHDAMYWYRQDPGQGLRLIYYSQIVNDFQKGDIAEGYSVSREKKESFPLTVTSAQKNPTAFYLCASSGITRLRTEAFFGQGTRLTVV.